This T cell receptor beta chain was sequenced in a study of blood T cell repertoires in COVID-19. Study details: From T cells, B-cell-depleted T cells, or PBMCs came the material, which was cDNA or gDNA.

CDR1 and CDR2 (germline): SGHTA, FQGTGA. The CDR3 loop spans 15 amino acids. After removal of 1 base from V and 6 bases from J, the junction contained 4 bases not matched to a gene. Libraries were prepared by immunoSEQ multiplex PCR; TCRdb keeps only in-frame clonotypes and omits some of them. The sample records roughly 140,000 clones, roughly nine tenths being singletons. The rearrangement links TRBV7-3 to TRBJ2-1; 9 nucleotides match TRBD2. The receptor was derived from a woman aged 55-70 years with active COVID-19. The source material was peripheral blood. The CDR3, as DNA: TGTGCCAGCAGCTTAAGAGCGGGAGGCCCCAATGAGCAGTTCTTC. As protein: CASSLRAGGPNEQFF.